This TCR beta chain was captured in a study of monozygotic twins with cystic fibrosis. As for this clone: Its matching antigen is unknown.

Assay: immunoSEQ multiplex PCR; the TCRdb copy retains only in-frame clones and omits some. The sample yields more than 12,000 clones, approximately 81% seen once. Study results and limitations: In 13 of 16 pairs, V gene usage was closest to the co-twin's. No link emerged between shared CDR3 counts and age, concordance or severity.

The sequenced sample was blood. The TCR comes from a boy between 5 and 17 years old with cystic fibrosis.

The CDR3 DNA is TGTGCCAGCAGCCCCACCGGGACTAGCGGGCTGGAGACCCAGTACTTC. Protein sequence: CASSPTGTSGLETQYF. This chain joins TRBV11-2 and TRBJ2-5, with 12 bases fitting TRBD2. The CDR3 is made up of 16 amino acids. Germline CDR1 SGHAT, CDR2 FQNNGV. V trimming: 5 bases; J trimming: 5 bases; junction bases outside the gene matches: 9.